The rows below give T cell receptor delta chains drawn from one sample of a study of Vδ1+ human thymocytes. TCRdb reapplied CATT to the multiplex PCR reads. Among about 73,000 delta-chain clones, about 35% were seen once, and the ten largest hold 0.2% to 0.3%. Sequenced input: Vdelta1+ gamma-delta thymocytes from the thymus. The receptors shown here come from a boy younger than two who had congenital heart surgery. CDR3s include the opening cysteine and the closing phenylalanine or tryptophan. D genes are given only for firm matches. Expanded clones get a size class; other rows say once, few or many, or leave the size out.

few | TRDJ1 | TRDV1 | TRDD3 | TGTGCTCTTGGGGAAGAGAAGGTCCTCCTACGATTACTGGGGGATACGCGGGGGAGGGTTTGGGCTTTCACCGATAAACTCATCTTT | CALGEEKVLLRLLGDTRGRVWAFTDKLIF
- | TRDJ1 | TRDV1 | - | TGTGCTCTTGGGCCCCCCTCTGGGGTCTTTATGTACACCGATAAACTCATCTTT | CALGPPSGVFMYTDKLIF
few | TRDJ1 | TRDV1 | TRDD3 | TGTGCTCTTGGGGAACTACATGGTTTCCCGTACTGGGGACCGTACACCGATAAACTCATCTTT | CALGELHGFPYWGPYTDKLIF
once | TRDJ1 | TRDV1 | TRDD3 | TGTGCTCTTGGGGAACCAAGACTACTGGTGGGGGATTACACCGATAAACTCATCTTT | CALGEPRLLVGDYTDKLIF
- | TRDJ1 | TRDV3 | TRDD3 | TGTGCCCCCCCTTCTTCTCGTGGGGGATCGTGCACCGATAAACTCATCTTT | CAPPSSRGGSCTDKLIF
few | TRDJ1 | TRDV1 | TRDD3 | TGTGCTCTTGGGGCATCCTACAATTGGGGGATAGGGGCGGGCGATAAACTCATCTTT | CALGASYNWGIGAGDKLIF
many | TRDJ1 | TRDV2 | - | TGTGCCTGCACTAGTTCCTACTGGCAACTGGGGGACACCGATAAACTCATCTTT | CACTSSYWQLGDTDKLIF
- | TRDJ1 | TRDV1 | TRDD3 | TGTGCTCTTGGGGAAAGGGTTTTTACGGGACTTACTGGGGGTTATTCGTACACCGATAAACTCATCTTT | CALGERVFTGLTGGYSYTDKLIF
- | TRDJ1 | TRDV1 | - | TGTGCTCTTGGGGAAGATATCTACCTTGGGGGTCCCACCGATAAACTCATCTTT | CALGEDIYLGGPTDKLIF
once | TRDJ1 | TRDV1 | TRDD3 | TGTGCTCTTGGGGAACCCCGGGGTTCCTCCCGATACTGGGGGATACGCCCTACGACCGATAAACTCATCTTT | CALGEPRGSSRYWGIRPTTDKLIF
- | TRDJ1 | TRDV1 | - | TGTGCTCTCCTGGACTACCATTCCATCAACGGGGGAGATAAACTCATCTTT | CALLDYHSINGGDKLIF
few | TRDJ1 | TRDV1 | TRDD3 | TGTGCTCTTGGGGAATTAGAGGACTTCATTTGGTACTGGGGGCTGCAAGTCCCCGATAAACTCATCTTT | CALGELEDFIWYWGLQVPDKLIF
- | TRDJ1 | TRDV1 | TRDD3 | TGTGCTCTTGGGGAAGACCTACGGGGATACGCCGATAAACTCATCTTT | CALGEDLRGYADKLIF
- | TRDJ1 | TRDV1 | - | TGTGCTCTTGGGGAACTACCCCCAAGGGCCTTCGTCCAACGAATGGTAACACGTACCGATAAACTCATCTTT | CALGELPPRAFVQRMVTRTDKLIF
- | TRDJ1 | TRDV2 | TRDD3 | TGTGCCTGTGACACCCCTGGGGGCTCCCACACCGATAAACTCATCTTT | CACDTPGGSHTDKLIF
once | TRDJ1 | TRDV1 | TRDD3 | TGTGCTCTTGGGGAACGTCCTACCGGGGATACGACCGATAAACTCATCTTT | CALGERPTGDTTDKLIF
few | TRDJ3 | TRDV2 | TRDD3 | TGTGCCTGTGACACCGAGGCTGGGGGATACTCCTGGGACACCCGACAGATGTTTTTC | CACDTEAGGYSWDTRQMFF
- | TRDJ1 | TRDV2 | TRDD3 | TGTGCCTGTGACACCGAAGCACTCAAACTGGGGGATAACGATAAACTCATCTTT | CACDTEALKLGDNDKLIF
- | TRDJ1 | TRDV1 | TRDD3 | TGTGCTCTTGGGGAACTCAACCCCCTACATTTCCCACTACTGGGGGACACCGATAAACTCATCTTT | CALGELNPLHFPLLGDTDKLIF
- | TRDJ1 | TRDV1 | TRDD3 | TGTGCTCTTGGGGAACTATTCCCCCACTACTGGGGGATCGGTGCAAAAGGACTCATCTTT | CALGELFPHYWGIGAKGLIF